This TCR beta chain is drawn from a study of cytomegalovirus exposure and HLA in healthy donors. This clone occurred a few times. The target antigen is unknown. The study's findings and limits: Later analysis placed DRB1 highest and HLA-C lowest in TCR association rates, which differed by HLA locus.

PCR used 60 Vbeta primers and 13 Jbeta primers. Per the authors' pipeline: About 11 million of tens of millions of unique TCR beta chains were shared, per a later count. Clones were sequenced by immunoSEQ multiplex PCR, and TCRdb holds only the in-frame ones, with some missing. V and J calls and clone size are given by that table; D and trimming were obtained from the DNA. The table lists roughly 200,000 clones, 79% of them singletons. Material for sequencing was PBMCs. The receptor was isolated from a man aged 50 to 60 in good health and CMV-seronegative.

The CDR3 DNA is TGCGCCAGCACGAGGGGGTTCGCAACTAATGAAAAACTGTTTTTT. Residues: CASTRGFATNEKLFF. V usage is TRBV5-1 and J usage is TRBJ1-4, with D tentatively TRBD1 (6 bases). The CDR3 sequence is 15 residues long. V lost 6 bases and J lost 0, with 12 bases in between. CDR1 is SGHRS, CDR2 YFSETQ, per germline.